The clone carrying this T cell receptor beta chain was counted a few times. The V end was cut by 5 bases, the J end by 0 bases, with 8 bases between. CDR1 is SGHTA and CDR2 is FQGNSA in the germline V gene. The CDR3 runs 15 residues. The use of a sample-barcoded 5' primer and a J-beta primer mix characterized a second PCR of about 7 to 12 cycles. TCRdb re-called the 5' RACE reads with MiXCR, one entry per CDR3 protein. Of 700,000 to 1,000,000 distinct CDR3 sequences listed, under 45% are singletons. The data stem from a study of blood T cells in healthy people across ages. What was sequenced was blood. This sequence joins TRBV7-2 and TRBJ2-6; D unresolved. The clonotype comes from a man in his fifties or sixties in good health. The CDR3 loop reads CASSPWTSGANVLTF. CDR3 sequence (DNA): TGTGCCAGCAGCCCCTGGACCTCTGGGGCCAACGTCCTGACTTTC.